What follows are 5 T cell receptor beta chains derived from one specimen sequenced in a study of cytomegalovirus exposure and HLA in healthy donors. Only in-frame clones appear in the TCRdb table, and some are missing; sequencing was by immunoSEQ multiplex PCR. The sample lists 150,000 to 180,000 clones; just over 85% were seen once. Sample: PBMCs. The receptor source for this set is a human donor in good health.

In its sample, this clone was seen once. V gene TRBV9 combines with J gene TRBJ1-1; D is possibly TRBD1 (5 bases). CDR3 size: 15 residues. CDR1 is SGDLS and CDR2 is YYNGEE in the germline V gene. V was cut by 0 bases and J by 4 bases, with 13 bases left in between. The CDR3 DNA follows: TGTGCCAGCAGCGTAGATCCACAGGCGTCCACTGAAGCTTTCTTT. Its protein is CASSVDPQASTEAFF. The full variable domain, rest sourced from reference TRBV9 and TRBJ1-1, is DSGVTQTPKHLITATGQRVTLRCSPRSGDLSVYWYQQSLDQGLQFLIQYYNGEERAKGNILERFSAQQFPDLHSELNLSSLELGDSALYFCASSVDPQASTEAFFGQGTRLTVV.

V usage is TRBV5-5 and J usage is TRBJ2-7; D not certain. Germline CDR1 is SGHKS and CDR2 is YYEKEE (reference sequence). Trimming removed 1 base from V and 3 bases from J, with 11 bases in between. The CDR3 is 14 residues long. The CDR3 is CASSLLAEYYEQYF. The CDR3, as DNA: TGTGCCAGCAGCTTGTTAGCAGAGTACTACGAGCAGTACTTC. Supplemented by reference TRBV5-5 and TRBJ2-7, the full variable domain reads DAGVTQSPTHLIKTRGQQVTLRCSPISGHKSVSWYQQVLGQGPQFIFQYYEKEERGRGNFPDRFSARQFPNYSSELNVNALLLGDSALYLCASSLLAEYYEQYFGPGTRLTVT.

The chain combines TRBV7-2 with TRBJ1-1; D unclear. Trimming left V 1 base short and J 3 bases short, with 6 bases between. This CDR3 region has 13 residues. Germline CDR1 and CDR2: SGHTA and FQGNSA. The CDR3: CASSLVRDTEAFF. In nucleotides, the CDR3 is TGTGCCAGCAGCTTAGTGAGAGACACTGAAGCTTTCTTT.

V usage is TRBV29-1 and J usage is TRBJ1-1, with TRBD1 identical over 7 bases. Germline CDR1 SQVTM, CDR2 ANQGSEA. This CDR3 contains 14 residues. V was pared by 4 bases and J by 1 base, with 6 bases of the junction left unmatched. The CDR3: CSVGGGQANTEAFF. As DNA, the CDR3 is TGCAGCGTTGGGGGCGGACAGGCGAACACTGAAGCTTTCTTT. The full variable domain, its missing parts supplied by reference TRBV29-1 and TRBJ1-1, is SAVISQKPSRDICQRGTSLTIQCQVDSQVTMMFWYRQQPGQSLTLIATANQGSEATYESGFVIDKFPISRPNLTFSTLTVSNMSPEDSSIYLCSVGGGQANTEAFFGQGTRLTVV.

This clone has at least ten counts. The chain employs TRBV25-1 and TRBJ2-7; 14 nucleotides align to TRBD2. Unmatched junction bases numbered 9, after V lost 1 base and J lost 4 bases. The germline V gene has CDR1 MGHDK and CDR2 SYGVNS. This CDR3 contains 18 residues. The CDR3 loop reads CASSELDRGLAGVYEQYF. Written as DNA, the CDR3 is TGTGCCAGCAGTGAATTGGACCGGGGACTAGCGGGAGTTTACGAGCAGTACTTC.